The 32 T cell receptor beta chains presented below share a single source sample, sequenced in a study of T cells in Graves' hyperthyroidism and ophthalmopathy. Amplification of TCR beta CDR3 regions was performed using RNA transcripts as template. First-round RT-PCR of the TCR CDR3 relied on the HTBI primer set. TCRdb fed the multiplex PCR reads into MiXCR, producing one record per CDR3 protein. The sample lists roughly 350,000 distinct CDR3 sequences, roughly 13% occurring once. Sequenced sample: blood. Receptors were obtained from a middle-aged woman with Graves' ophthalmopathy.

V is TRBV27 and J is TRBJ2-1; 7 positions match TRBD2. Germline CDR1 MNHEY, CDR2 SMNVEV (reference sequence). This CDR3 is built from 16 residues. V trimming: 5 bases; J trimming: 2 bases; junction bases outside the gene matches: 9. The CDR3 DNA sequence: TGTGCCAGCAGTCCCAAGACTAGCCCAGCCTACAATGAGCAGTTCTTC. Translating it yields CASSPKTSPAYNEQFF.

This clonotype was counted at least ten times. This chain joins TRBV6-1 and TRBJ1-2; D remains unclear. The CDR3 loop spans 13 amino acids. Trimming cost V 3 bases and J 6 bases, with 11 bases left between them. From germline, CDR1 is MNHNS and CDR2 SASEGT. CDR3 sequence: CASSDQVFDGYTF. In DNA form, the CDR3 reads TGTGCCAGCAGTGATCAGGTTTTCGATGGCTACACCTTC.

This clonotype was seen repeatedly, ten times or more. The rearrangement uses TRBV6-2 or TRBV6-3 and TRBJ1-2; the D gene is possibly TRBD1 (6 bases). The CDR3 loop spans 13 amino acids. Looked up from germline, CDR1 is MNHEY and CDR2 is SVGEGT. V lost 5 bases and J 6 bases, leaving 13 bases between the germline ends. The CDR3 is CASSPQGLNGYTF. For the CDR3, the DNA is TGTGCCAGCAGTCCGCAGGGGCTGAATGGCTACACCTTC.

This clonotype was detected ten times or more. The chain uses TRBV15 and TRBJ1-2, with a weak D call TRBD1 (5 bases). The CDR3 is 13 residues long. V shed 3 bases and J shed 1 base, with 6 bases lying between them. Germline-derived CDR1 and CDR2 are LNHNV and YYDKDF (reference sequence). The CDR3 reads CATSRGGNYGYTF. The CDR3, as DNA: TGTGCCACCAGCAGGGGGGGTAACTATGGCTACACCTTC.

The chain employs TRBV20-1 and TRBJ1-3; D might be TRBD1 (6 bases). Germline V CDR1 and CDR2: DFQATT, SNEGSKA (reference sequence). CDR3 size: 13 residues. V lost 6 bases and J 3 bases, leaving 12 bases between the germline ends. CDR3 loop: CSARTGLGNTIYF. CDR3 coding DNA: TGCAGTGCGAGAACAGGGCTTGGAAACACCATATATTTT.

About this clonotype itself: A much larger clone differs by one base, so this may be a read error. Given the absence of the conserved phenylalanine or tryptophan at the CDR3 end, a read error is likely. This rearrangement joins TRBV2 to TRBJ2-7; 8 nucleotides match TRBD1. Germline V CDR1 and CDR2: SNHLY, FYNNEI. V shed 7 bases and J 5 bases; nucleotides not matched to a gene: 7. This CDR3 contains 13 residues. CDR3 DNA: TGTGCCAGCATCGCCAGGGGGCGACACGAGCAGTACTCC. Protein: CASIARGRHEQYS.

The CDR3 DNA follows: TGTGCCAGCAGCTTGAGTTCCCAGGTCCAGCCCCAGCATTTT. This sequence encodes CASSLSSQVQPQHF. The genes are TRBV5-6 and TRBJ1-5; D call uncertain. Germline V gives CDR1 SGHDT, CDR2 YYEEEE. CDR3 size: 14 residues. V was cut by 1 base and J by 7 bases, with 12 bases left in between.

The CDR3 loop reads CASFIGWDRPYNEQFF. DNA for the CDR3: TGTGCCAGCTTTATTGGGTGGGACCGGCCTTACAATGAGCAGTTCTTC. The genes are TRBV6-1 and TRBJ2-1; the D gene could be TRBD1 or TRBD2 (5 bases each). Germline CDR1 and CDR2: MNHNS and SASEGT. The CDR3 sequence is 16 residues long. V lost 8 bases and J lost 4, with 21 bases in between.

The rearrangement links TRBV6-4 to TRBJ2-2; D might be TRBD1 (6 bases). The germline V gene encodes CDR1 MRHNA and CDR2 SNTAGT. V was trimmed by 9 bases and J by 2 bases, leaving 13 bases between them. This CDR3 is 14 amino acids long. This CDR3 reads CASKRQDNTGELFF. Here the CDR3 DNA reads TGTGCCAGTAAAAGACAGGATAACACCGGGGAGCTGTTTTTT.

This clonotype was seen only a few times. The genes are TRBV7-9 and TRBJ2-1; 7 bases are shared with TRBD1. Germline CDR1 is SEHNR and CDR2 is FQNEAQ (reference sequence). Losses at the gene ends were 4 bases for V and 5 bases for J; bases not matched to a gene: 8. The CDR3 sequence is 15 residues long. CDR3 sequence: CASSYGTALNNEQFF. The CDR3 nucleotides read TGTGCCAGCAGCTACGGGACAGCCCTCAACAATGAGCAGTTCTTC.

This clonotype appeared many times. CDR3: CASSLVSQRETQYF. The CDR3 bases are TGTGCCAGCAGCTTAGTGTCCCAGCGAGAGACCCAGTACTTC. The J gene is TRBJ2-5, the V gene TRBV7-9; D unresolved. Trimming removed 1 base at V and 4 bases at J, with 10 bases between. The CDR3 consists of 14 residues. Per germline, CDR1 SEHNR and CDR2 FQNEAQ (reference sequence).

This clonotype was counted at least ten times. This chain links TRBV14 with TRBJ1-1, with TRBD1 identical over 7 bases. The CDR3 is made up of 17 amino acids. The germline CDR1 and CDR2 sequences are SGHDN and FVKESK. V lost 0 bases and J lost 5; bases outside the gene matches: 12. CDR3 nucleotides: TGTGCCAGCAGCCAAGATGGAAAATACAGGGGTCGTACTGAAGCTTTCTTT. This translates into CASSQDGKYRGRTEAFF. Full variable domain (remainder filled in from reference TRBV14 and TRBJ1-1): EAGVTQFPSHSVIEKGQTVTLRCDPISGHDNLYWYRRVMGKEIKFLLHFVKESKQDESGMPNNRFLAERTGGTYSTLKVQPAELEDSGVYFCASSQDGKYRGRTEAFFGQGTRLTVV.

On this clonotype itself: A much larger clone lies a single base off, so this may be a read error. The rearrangement uses TRBV11-2 and TRBJ1-1, with TRBD1 matching 7 bases. CDR3 size: 15 residues. Germline values: CDR1 SGHAT, CDR2 FQNNGV. V lost 3 bases to trimming and J lost 5 bases; unmatched junction nucleotides: 9. CDR3 residues: CASSLAGTARTEAFF. As DNA, the CDR3 is TGTGCCAGCAGCTTGGCCGGGACAGCTCGTACTGAAGCTTTCTTT.

This clonotype has only a few counts. The chain has TRBV20-1 and TRBJ1-2; D is uncertain. This CDR3 is built from 14 residues. V was pared by 0 bases and J by 1 base, with 9 bases between. Germline V lookup: CDR1 DFQATT, CDR2 SNEGSKA (reference sequence). CDR3 residues: CSARDRLNNYGYTF. The CDR3 coding sequence is TGCAGTGCTAGAGACAGGTTGAATAACTATGGCTACACCTTC.

V gene TRBV14 combines with J gene TRBJ2-2; the D is unclear. The CDR3 length is 14 residues. V was trimmed by 5 bases and J by 3 bases, leaving 10 bases between them. Per the germline V gene, CDR1 is SGHDN and CDR2 is FVKESK. Here the CDR3 DNA reads TGTGCCAGCAGCTTTAACACCGACACCGGGGAGCTGTTTTTT. Translated: CASSFNTDTGELFF. Looking up the rest from reference TRBV14 and TRBJ2-2 gives the full variable domain: EAGVTQFPSHSVIEKGQTVTLRCDPISGHDNLYWYRRVMGKEIKFLLHFVKESKQDESGMPNNRFLAERTGGTYSTLKVQPAELEDSGVYFCASSFNTDTGELFFGEGSRLTVL.

This clonotype appeared many times. This chain joins TRBV6-5 and TRBJ2-5, with 8 bases identical to TRBD1. The ends lost 2 bases at V and 5 bases at J; junction bases unmatched: 1. CDR3 length: 13 residues. CDR1 is MNHEY, CDR2 SVGAGI, per germline. CDR3 sequence reads: CASSYNRGETQYF. As DNA, the CDR3 is TGTGCCAGCAGTTACAACAGGGGGGAGACCCAGTACTTC.

This clonotype was seen ten or more times. This rearrangement joins TRBV5-1 to TRBJ1-2; weak D call: TRBD1 (5 bases). Trimming pared 4 bases from V and 1 base from J, leaving 11 bases between. The CDR3 contains 14 residues. Germline-derived CDR1 and CDR2 are SGHRS and YFSETQ. CDR3 loop: CASSETGRNYGYTF. The CDR3 nucleotides are TGCGCCAGCAGCGAAACGGGACGTAACTATGGCTACACCTTC.

With respect to this clonotype: One base away lies a much larger clone, so this may be a sequencing read error. This sequence joins TRBV9 and TRBJ2-1; TRBD1 might be the D (6 bases). Judging by the DNA end, TRBJ2-7 fits better; the J call may be wrong. Germline values: CDR1 SGDLS, CDR2 YYNGEE. There are 16 residues in the CDR3. This chain's CDR3 is CASSVGGAGVGNEQYF. DNA for the CDR3: TGTGCCAGCAGCGTAGGAGGGGCAGGGGTAGGCAATGAGCAGTACTTC.

Ten or more counts support this clonotype. J is TRBJ1-5 and V is TRBV7-2; D is unresolved. The CDR3 runs 12 residues. The V gene's germline CDR1 is SGHTA and CDR2 FQGNSA. V was shortened by 8 bases and J by 2 bases, with 7 bases between the two germline ends. The CDR3 region is CASGVGNQPQHF. The CDR3 DNA reads as TGTGCCAGCGGCGTCGGCAATCAGCCCCAGCATTTT.

CDR3 region: CASSNEGGPHQPQHF. CDR3 sequence (DNA): TGTGCCAGCAGCAACGAGGGGGGACCCCATCAGCCCCAGCATTTT. This rearrangement joins TRBV11-2 to TRBJ1-5; a weak D match, TRBD1 (6 bases). Trimming took off 5 bases at V and 5 bases at J, with 16 bases between the two ends. The CDR3 runs 15 residues. CDR1 SGHAT and CDR2 FQNNGV come from the germline V gene.

This clonotype was counted only a few times. The CDR3 loop is CSARDRKRDDYEQYF. DNA for the CDR3: TGCAGTGCTAGAGATAGGAAGCGGGATGACTACGAGCAGTACTTC. The chain links TRBV20-1 to TRBJ2-7, with 7 bases fitting TRBD2. CDR3 length equals 15 residues. The junction had 8 bases not matched to a gene; V was cut back by 0 bases and J by 3 bases. Germline values: CDR1 DFQATT, CDR2 SNEGSKA (reference sequence).

As to this clonotype: A junction end diverges from the germline sequence, so it may reflect a read error. The chain joins TRBV5-1 to TRBJ2-2; D is perhaps TRBD2 (5 bases). Germline loops: CDR1 SGHRS, CDR2 YFSETQ. The CDR3 sequence is 14 residues long. CDR3 sequence: CASSLAPSPGEPFF. The CDR3 nucleotides read TGCGCCAGCAGCTTGGCCCCAAGCCCCGGGGAGCCGTTTTTT.

The V call is TRBV3-1, the J call TRBJ2-3; D may correspond to TRBD1 or TRBD2 (5 bases each). This CDR3 comprises 15 residues. V shed 3 bases and J shed 7 bases, with 17 bases lying between them. Germline loops: CDR1 LGHDT, CDR2 YNNKEL (reference sequence). CDR3 protein: CASSQDTRSFYTQYF. CDR3 bases: TGTGCCAGCAGCCAGGACACTAGGTCGTTTTATACGCAGTATTTT.

This clonotype was found many times. The chain employs TRBV24-1 and TRBJ2-1, with 9 bases fitting TRBD1. The germline gives CDR1 KGHDR, CDR2 SFDVKD. V shed 4 bases and J 5 bases; nucleotides not matched to a gene: 8. CDR3 length equals 16 residues. Here the CDR3 reads CATSDPDRGLNNEQFF. CDR3 bases: TGTGCCACCAGTGACCCGGACAGGGGCCTTAACAATGAGCAGTTCTTC.

This clonotype has a handful of counts. The rearrangement links TRBV3-1 to TRBJ2-7; D gene ambiguous. CDR3 length: 14 amino acids. The V and J ends lost 2 bases and 0 bases respectively, with 8 bases between them. Germline V CDR1 and CDR2: LGHDT, YNNKEL (reference sequence). The CDR3 is CASSQLRDSYEQYF. The CDR3 DNA sequence: TGTGCCAGCAGCCAACTGAGAGACTCCTACGAGCAGTACTTC.

The chain links TRBV4-1 to TRBJ2-1, with 11 bases fitting TRBD2. Germline CDR1 reads MGHRA; CDR2 reads YSYEKL. V trimming: 2 bases; J trimming: 4 bases; junction bases outside the gene matches: 10. The CDR3 runs 18 residues. For the CDR3, the DNA is TGCGCCAGCAGCCAATTCGGATCCGGGACTAGCGGATACAATGAGCAGTTCTTC. This codes for CASSQFGSGTSGYNEQFF.

Many counts were recorded for this clonotype. This chain joins TRBV24-1 and TRBJ1-2, with D perhaps TRBD1 (5 bases). The CDR3 has 14 residues. Germline assignment: CDR1 KGHDR and CDR2 SFDVKD. Trimming took off 1 base at V and 3 bases at J, with 8 bases between the two ends. Written as DNA, the CDR3 is TGTGCCACCAGTGATTTAGGGGACGACTATGGCTACACCTTC. Protein product: CATSDLGDDYGYTF.

This clonotype appeared a few times. The chain combines TRBV7-9 with TRBJ2-1; weak D call: TRBD2 (6 bases). The germline CDR1 and CDR2 sequences are SEHNR and FQNEAQ (reference sequence). The CDR3 is made up of 19 amino acids. Trimming pared 5 bases from V and 4 bases from J, leaving 27 bases between. The CDR3 DNA reads TGTGCCAGCAGCGCCCAAACCCGGCTAGGAGGGAGATTGTACAATGAGCAGTTCTTC. Its translation is CASSAQTRLGGRLYNEQFF.

This clonotype was counted at least ten times. V usage is TRBV14 and J usage is TRBJ1-1; D is unresolved. The CDR3 contains 15 residues. The germline V gene encodes CDR1 SGHDN and CDR2 FVKESK. Trimming shortened V by 5 bases and J by 0 bases, and 13 bases separated the two germline ends. The DNA for the CDR3 is TGTGCCAGCAGCGCTTGGACGGAAATGAACACTGAAGCTTTCTTT. Its protein is CASSAWTEMNTEAFF.

The chain links TRBV19 to TRBJ1-1; no reliable D call. CDR3 length: 15 amino acids. V dropped 3 bases and J dropped 4 bases, with 15 bases sitting between them. Germline V gene sequence: CDR1 LNHDA, CDR2 SQIVND (reference sequence). CDR3 nucleotide sequence: TGTGCCAGTAGTATCGGTTTCTGGGATATCACTGAAGCTTTCTTT. Translation: CASSIGFWDITEAFF.

This chain joins TRBV7-2 and TRBJ2-3; a weak D match, TRBD1 (6 bases). Germline values: CDR1 SGHTA, CDR2 FQGNSA. This CDR3 is built from 17 residues. Trimming removed 4 bases at V and 2 bases at J, with 19 bases between. The CDR3 sequence is CASSSPRIQGHTDTQYF. The CDR3 region has the DNA TGTGCCAGCAGCTCTCCGAGAATACAGGGACACACAGATACGCAGTATTTT.

The chain links TRBV20-1 to TRBJ2-1, with D perhaps TRBD2 (6 bases). The CDR3 covers 13 residues. V was shortened by 0 bases and J by 9 bases, with 12 bases between the two germline ends. The germline gives CDR1 DFQATT, CDR2 SNEGSKA (reference sequence). Here the CDR3 reads CSARDRREIEQFF. CDR3 sequence (DNA): TGCAGTGCTAGAGATCGACGGGAGATTGAGCAGTTCTTC.